Each of the 21 T cell receptor beta chains below was sequenced from the same sample in a study of T cell responses to AZD1222 COVID-19 vaccine. Assay used: immunoSEQ multiplex PCR; TCRdb lists only in-frame clones, some missing. Of 120,000 to 150,000 clones in the sample, almost 90% were seen once. Sequenced here: peripheral blood, sampled 28 days after the second AZD1222 dose. These receptors all stem from an adult who received the AZD1222 COVID-19 vaccine.

The rearrangement links TRBV6-5 to TRBJ2-1; D may be TRBD1 or TRBD2 (5 bases each). The length of the CDR3 is 12 residues. V was trimmed by 5 bases and J by 10 bases, leaving 12 bases between them. The germline V gene encodes CDR1 MNHEY and CDR2 SVGAGI. The CDR3 sequence: CASSPGLPEQFF. CDR3 nucleotides: TGTGCCAGCAGTCCGGGGCTCCCGGAGCAGTTCTTC.

This rearrangement joins TRBV7-2 to TRBJ1-4; possible D gene TRBD1, 5 bases. The CDR3 spans 14 residues. The V gene's germline CDR1 is SGHTA and CDR2 FQGNSA. V lost 4 bases to trimming and J lost 7 bases, with 13 bases between them. The CDR3 spells CASSSGLPPEKLFF. CDR3 nucleotides: TGTGCCAGCAGCTCGGGACTGCCCCCTGAAAAACTGTTTTTT.

This clone appeared a single time. The chain is built from TRBV19 and TRBJ1-1, with a tentative D call TRBD1 (5 bases). There are 15 residues in the CDR3. V was cut by 1 base and J by 0 bases, with 9 bases left in between. Germline CDR1 is LNHDA and CDR2 is SQIVND (reference sequence). The DNA of the CDR3 is TGTGCCAGTAGTATAGGGTGGGGGATGAACACTGAAGCTTTCTTT. As protein: CASSIGWGMNTEAFF.

By proportion, this clone is medium-sized. This chain uses TRBV9 with TRBJ2-3; the D is unclear. The V gene lost 0 bases and the J gene lost 4 bases, with 9 bases spanning the gap. Germline V gives CDR1 SGDLS, CDR2 YYNGEE. There are 14 residues in the CDR3. For the CDR3, the DNA is TGTGCCAGCAGCGTAGCGGTGGGGTCAGATACGCAGTATTTT. Protein sequence: CASSVAVGSDTQYF.

V and J are TRBV7-9 and TRBJ2-3; D is unresolved. The CDR3 length is 13 residues. The V end lost 5 bases, the J end lost 4 bases, and 10 bases lay between the germline ends. Germline V gene lookup returns CDR1 SEHNR and CDR2 FQNEAQ (reference sequence). The CDR3 sequence is CASSLSSPDTQYF. The CDR3 bases are TGTGCCAGCAGCCTCAGTTCTCCAGATACGCAGTATTTT. The variable domain in full, completed from reference TRBV7-9 and TRBJ2-3, reads DTGVSQNPRHKITKRGQNVTFRCDPISEHNRLYWYRQTLGQGPEFLTYFQNEAQLEKSRLLSDRFSAERPKGSFSTLEIQRTEQGDSAMYLCASSLSSPDTQYFGPGTRLTVL.

The chain combines TRBV21-1 with TRBJ1-5; the table gives TRBD1 as D, unverified against the DNA. TRBV21-1 is assigned pseudogene status. CDR3 length: 16 amino acids. Here the CDR3 reads CASRKGQGSGNQPQHF. CDR3 DNA: TGTGCCAGCAGGAAAGGACAGGGCTCGGGCAATCAGCCCCAGCATTTT.

This sequence joins TRBV6-2 or TRBV6-3 and TRBJ1-6; 8 nucleotides line up with TRBD1. The CDR3 covers 14 residues. V gave up 6 bases and J gave up 6 bases; unmatched junction bases: 4. The germline CDR1 and CDR2 sequences are MNHEY and SVGEGT. The CDR3 reads CASRPGQGNSPLHF. The CDR3 DNA sequence: TGTGCCAGCAGGCCTGGACAGGGTAATTCACCCCTCCACTTT.

The CDR3 loop is CASSPLGPERGQPQHF. CDR3 nucleotides: TGTGCCAGCAGTCCCTTAGGTCCCGAACGGGGTCAGCCCCAGCATTTT. The rearrangement uses TRBV28 and TRBJ1-5; D remains unclear. CDR1 MDHEN and CDR2 SYDVKM come from the germline V gene. Between the trimmed V and J ends, which lost 5 bases and 6 bases, there was a span of 20 bases. The CDR3 extends over 16 amino acids.

About this clone: A read error may account for a junction end that differs from germline. The CDR3 sequence: CASSLNLLGQLTYF. The CDR3 DNA sequence: TGTGCCAGCAGTTTGAACCTGTTGGGGCAGCTTACATACTTC. The V and J genes are TRBV28 and TRBJ1-2, with D perhaps TRBD1 (5 bases). The germline gives CDR1 MDHEN, CDR2 SYDVKM. CDR3 length: 14 amino acids.

V and J are TRBV10-3 and TRBJ1-6, with D maybe TRBD1 (5 bases). The CDR3 covers 16 residues. With 0 bases removed from V and 6 bases from J, the gap between germline ends came to 12 bases. Per the germline V gene, CDR1 is ENHRY and CDR2 is SYGVKD. The CDR3 DNA sequence: TGTGCCATCAGTGAGTCTCGGGGCTTCGGTAATTCACCCCTCCACTTT. Protein: CAISESRGFGNSPLHF.

The rearrangement joins TRBV2 to TRBJ1-4; D not resolved. V was cut by 6 bases and J by 14 bases, with 22 bases left in between. This CDR3 has 14 residues. Germline V gene sequence: CDR1 SNHLY, CDR2 FYNNEI. The CDR3 nucleotides read TGTGCCAGCAGCCTTGGGCCATCCTCCTCGGGGCTGTTTTTT. This translates into CASSLGPSSSGLFF.

The chain recombines TRBV6-4 with TRBJ2-3, with 7 bases aligning to TRBD1. CDR3 length: 15 amino acids. The germline CDR1 and CDR2 sequences are MRHNA and SNTAGT. Germline trimming cut 0 bases from V and 4 bases from J; bases unmatched to any gene: 4. This CDR3 is CASSDSDRVSDTQYF. The DNA of the CDR3 is TGTGCCAGCAGTGACTCAGACAGGGTGTCAGATACGCAGTATTTT.

This clone is a singleton in its sample. V gene TRBV6-6 combines with J gene TRBJ2-7; D might be TRBD1 or TRBD2, each matching 5 bases. The V gene lost 4 bases and the J gene lost 4 bases, with 11 bases spanning the gap. This CDR3 comprises 13 residues. Per the germline V gene, CDR1 is MNHNY and CDR2 is SVGAGI (reference sequence). The CDR3 DNA reads TGTGCCAGCAGTTTAGGGACGGTGTACGAGCAGTACTTC. This translates into CASSLGTVYEQYF.

The chain links TRBV11-3 to TRBJ1-5; a weak D match, TRBD1 (5 bases). There are 20 residues in the CDR3. Trimming removed 1 base at V and 0 bases at J, with 22 bases between. The germline gives CDR1 SGHNT, CDR2 YENEEA. The CDR3 loop is CASSLGIPGRAVNSNQPQHF. The CDR3 DNA is TGTGCCAGCAGCTTAGGTATCCCGGGACGGGCAGTCAATAGCAATCAGCCCCAGCATTTT.

J is TRBJ2-1 and V is TRBV7-3; a possible D gene is TRBD2 (6 bases). Germline values: CDR1 SGHTA, CDR2 FQGTGA. V lost 3 bases and J lost 8, with 11 bases in between. The CDR3 contains 13 residues. The CDR3 bases are TGTGCCAGCAGCTTGGGACTGGACTATGAGCAGTTCTTC. Encoded protein: CASSLGLDYEQFF.

This chain connects TRBV2 to TRBJ2-7; D gene ambiguous. The germline gives CDR1 SNHLY, CDR2 FYNNEI. The CDR3 has 11 amino acids. Trimming shortened V by 5 bases and J by 5 bases, and 7 bases separated the two germline ends. The CDR3 spells CASSHRDEQYF. CDR3 bases: TGTGCCAGCAGTCACCGGGACGAGCAGTACTTC.

This chain links TRBV5-1 with TRBJ2-1, with TRBD2 as a possible D gene (6 bases). Trimming pared 1 base from V and 7 bases from J, leaving 12 bases between. The germline V gene has CDR1 SGHRS and CDR2 YFSETQ. There are 14 residues in the CDR3. The CDR3 bases are TGCGCCAGCAGCTTGTCGGGGGTCAGGAATGAGCAGTTCTTC. Translation gives CASSLSGVRNEQFF.

This chain connects TRBV7-3 to TRBJ2-1, with 9 positions matching TRBD2. This CDR3 is built from 14 residues. V lost 2 bases, J lost 7 bases, and 3 bases stayed unmatched. Germline values: CDR1 SGHTA, CDR2 FQGTGA. The CDR3 reads CASSLAGGRNEQFF. CDR3 nucleotides: TGTGCCAGCAGCTTAGCGGGGGGGCGGAATGAGCAGTTCTTC.

In this sample, this clone turned up a few times. The gene calls are TRBV7-8 and TRBJ2-2; 8 positions agree with TRBD2. The germline CDR1 and CDR2 sequences are SGHVS and FQNEAQ. V was pared by 5 bases and J by 0 bases, with 5 bases of the junction left unmatched. CDR3 length: 16 amino acids. CDR3 coding DNA: TGTGCCAGCAGCCAGGGGACTAGTGCGAACACCGGGGAGCTGTTTTTT. Translation gives CASSQGTSANTGELFF.

This clone was detected only once. This sequence joins TRBV2 and TRBJ2-7; TRBD1 matches at 7 bases. Unmatched junction bases numbered 6, after V lost 7 bases and J lost 3 bases. In germline, CDR1 is SNHLY, CDR2 FYNNEI. CDR3 length: 13 residues. The CDR3 loop is CASKTGPLYEQYF. As DNA, the CDR3 is TGTGCCAGCAAGACAGGGCCCCTCTACGAGCAGTACTTC.

The gene calls are TRBV30 and TRBJ1-2; tentatively, D is TRBD1 (5 bases). Germline assignment: CDR1 GTSNPN and CDR2 SVGIG (reference sequence). This CDR3 spans 15 amino acids. The V end lost 0 bases, the J end lost 7 bases, and 18 bases lay between the germline ends. The CDR3 region is CAWSVMVAGSAGYTF. In DNA form, the CDR3 reads TGTGCCTGGAGTGTAATGGTAGCAGGGTCGGCTGGCTACACCTTC.